This T cell receptor (beta chain) was captured in a study of CD8 T cells in ankylosing spondylitis (dated by TCRdb to about 2017). Turning to the overall study: To find TCR variants linked to disease, the study profiled T cell receptor beta repertoires in ankylosing spondylitis patients and healthy donors. The full study cohort comprised roughly 24 ankylosing spondylitis patients and 110 or so healthy donors. Peripheral blood was sampled, and synovial fluid was additionally collected from ankylosing spondylitis patients.

Sequencer: Illumina HiSeq 2500. Quantitative 5'-RACE with molecular barcodes was used to prepare TCR beta libraries. On the study's bioinformatics: A new computational method, built on a probabilistic model of VDJ rearrangement, was used to identify disease-linked TCR variants. The public reads were reprocessed in TCRdb via fastp at Q25 and MiXCR, keeping in-frame beta chains. CDR3 protein sequences are deduplicated, and each keeps its most common genes and DNA. These V and J calls originate from TCRdb's pipeline instead of the authors' own analysis. The sample contains roughly 250,000 distinct CDR3 sequences, over 8.5% of them found a single time. The ten largest clones take up 6.8% of the sample. The germline V end is reduced by 4 bases and the J end by 7 bases; junction bases left unmatched: 7. From its cysteine to its phenylalanine, the CDR3 spans 16 amino acids. CDR3 DNA only is kept here, 48 bases in frame from base 1.

This clonotype was recorded at least ten times. This receptor's antigen is unknown. No much larger clone exists at a distance of one base, and base qualities are not known. Study-wide findings and limitations: The disease-linked clones were reported as significantly enriched in matched synovial fluid samples from ankylosing spondylitis patients. A TCR beta motif of several highly homologous amino acid variants appeared characteristic of blood from ankylosing spondylitis patients. The disease-linked clones showed a CD8+ phenotype and occurred at relatively low frequencies in peripheral blood. Some of the motif variants had been reported before in the synovial fluid and blood of reactive arthritis patients, a finding that suggests common disease-initiation mechanisms.

The specimen sequenced was blood, either unsorted or a sorted T cell fraction (not recorded which). The receptor comes from a male donor with ankylosing spondylitis or in good health (not recorded which). This receptor chain uses TRBV12-3 or TRBV12-4 and TRBJ2-1, and 13 junctional nucleotides match TRBD2. The CDR3 in this case is CASSSGLAGVINEQFF. Here is the DNA: TGTGCCAGCAGTTCCGGACTAGCGGGGGTTATAAATGAGCAGTTCTTC.